This section outlines one TCR beta chain sequence together with its context. This sample was taken from a study of blood T cell repertoires in COVID-19. Study overall: Spain, Italy and the United States supplied samples that represented acute and convalescent COVID-19. In each case, the material was cDNA or gDNA derived from T cells, B-cell-depleted T cells, or PBMCs.

Authors' data handling: Quantification of nucleated cells was approximated via reference gene primer amplification. Measured with immunoSEQ multiplex PCR; TCRdb has only the in-frame clones, and not every one. V, J and clone size are those of that table, while D and trimming were read from the DNA. The sample lists 83,000 or so clones, around 87% occurring once. Trimming took 4 bases from V and 4 from J; bases not matched to a gene: 16. This CDR3 contains 19 residues. The germline CDR1 and CDR2 sequences are SGHNT and YENEEA. The clonotype was recovered from a man aged 80 or over with active or convalescent COVID-19. Specimen: peripheral blood. The chain employs TRBV11-3 and TRBJ2-6, with 7 positions matching TRBD1. In nucleotides, the CDR3 is TGTGCCAGCAGCTCCCCTCAGGGGGTCCCCTCTCTGGGGGCCAACGTCCTGACTTTC. Residues: CASSSPQGVPSLGANVLTF.